These 17 T cell receptor beta chains came from one sample sequenced in a study of OX40 agonist ivuxolimab in advanced cancers. Using immunoSEQ multiplex PCR, the repertoire was profiled, and TCRdb retains in-frame clones only, with some absent. The sample lists about 86,000 clones, approximately 88% occurring once. The specimen comprised CD4+ or CD8+ T cells sorted from blood, sampled in a trial of the OX40 agonist ivuxolimab. The receptors derive from an adult with an advanced solid tumor such as melanoma, head and neck, liver or kidney cancer.

The chain couples TRBV5-5 to TRBJ2-3; D uncertain. Trimming shortened V by 0 bases and J by 8 bases, and 10 bases separated the two germline ends. There are 13 residues in the CDR3. Looked up from germline, CDR1 is SGHKS and CDR2 is YYEKEE (reference sequence). Here the CDR3 DNA reads TGTGCCAGCAGCTTGGACTCAGCCGGTACGCAGTATTTT. It yields the protein CASSLDSAGTQYF.

The chain employs TRBV5-1 and TRBJ2-1, with 11 nucleotides matching TRBD2. Germline-derived CDR1 and CDR2 are SGHRS and YFSETQ. This CDR3 is 16 amino acids long. The trim removed 3 bases at V and 2 bases at J, leaving 4 bases unmatched. CDR3 region: CASSSILAGAYNEQFF. Here the CDR3 DNA reads TGCGCCAGCAGCTCGATACTAGCGGGGGCCTACAATGAGCAGTTCTTC.

V is TRBV7-9 and J is TRBJ2-5, with unresolved D. Germline CDR1 SEHNR, CDR2 FQNEAQ (reference sequence). This CDR3 spans 12 amino acids. V lost 5 bases and J lost 5, with 9 bases in between. For the CDR3, the DNA is TGTGCCAGCAGCCCCGGGTTTGAGACCCAGTACTTC. Translation gives CASSPGFETQYF.

This clone was seen a few times. The V and J genes are TRBV6-1 and TRBJ1-5; no reliable D call. CDR1 MNHNS and CDR2 SASEGT come from the germline V gene. Trimming stripped 5 bases from V and 5 bases from J, with 16 bases between. The CDR3 consists of 15 residues. CDR3 loop: CASSSLFEGDQPQHF. CDR3 sequence (DNA): TGTGCCAGCAGTTCCCTGTTTGAGGGCGATCAGCCCCAGCATTTT.

The chain has TRBV30 and TRBJ2-7; D not certain. This CDR3 is 12 amino acids long. V shed 5 bases and J shed 4 bases, with 12 bases lying between them. Germline values: CDR1 GTSNPN, CDR2 SVGIG (reference sequence). For the CDR3, the DNA is TGTGCCTGGGGACCCTCCCGATACGAGCAGTACTTC. As protein: CAWGPSRYEQYF.

This rearrangement joins TRBV27 to TRBJ1-5; D is undetermined. In germline, CDR1 is MNHEY, CDR2 SMNVEV (reference sequence). Trimming removed 3 bases from V and 4 bases from J, with 7 bases in between. The CDR3 sequence is 13 residues long. The CDR3 region has the DNA TGTGCCAGCAGTTTCCGAGAGAATCAGCCCCAGCATTTT. As protein: CASSFRENQPQHF.

This chain joins TRBV7-6 and TRBJ1-4; D is uncertain. Germline values: CDR1 SGHVS, CDR2 FNYEAQ. With 5 bases removed from V and 4 bases from J, the gap between germline ends came to 17 bases. The CDR3 contains 16 residues. The CDR3 loop is CASSPRVPGYNEKLFF. For the CDR3, the DNA is TGTGCCAGCAGCCCACGAGTTCCAGGCTATAATGAAAAACTGTTTTTT.

This clone was recorded only once. J is TRBJ1-4 and V is TRBV7-6; weak D call: TRBD1 (6 bases). This CDR3 region has 14 residues. The germline CDR1 and CDR2 sequences are SGHVS and FNYEAQ. V shed 1 base and J shed 8 bases, with 11 bases lying between them. Here the CDR3 reads CASSLEGGREKLFF. CDR3 in DNA: TGTGCCAGCAGCTTAGAAGGGGGTCGGGAAAAACTGTTTTTT.

The V gene is TRBV19, the J gene TRBJ1-1; the match to TRBD1 covers 9 bases. Germline V gene sequence: CDR1 LNHDA, CDR2 SQIVND (reference sequence). The CDR3 runs to 14 residues. V shed 3 bases, J shed 4 bases, and the junction held 3 bases outside the gene matches. CDR3 DNA: TGTGCCAGTAGTATGGACAGGGGAGGCACTGAAGCTTTCTTT. Protein product: CASSMDRGGTEAFF.

This chain uses TRBV5-6 with TRBJ1-2, with 7 bases fitting TRBD1. Germline V gene data show CDR1 as SGHDT and CDR2 as YYEEEE. V lost 4 bases and J lost 4; bases outside the gene matches: 10. This CDR3 has 15 residues. This chain's CDR3 is CASSAYDRDGYGYTF. Here the CDR3 DNA reads TGTGCCAGCAGCGCTTACGACAGGGACGGCTATGGCTACACCTTC.

V and J are TRBV7-8 and TRBJ2-6; perhaps TRBD1 as D (6 bases). From germline, CDR1 is SGHVS and CDR2 FQNEAQ. V was shortened by 4 bases and J by 6 bases, with 13 bases between the two germline ends. This CDR3 spans 15 amino acids. CDR3 sequence: CASSYRRGAANVLTF. As DNA, the CDR3 is TGTGCCAGCAGCTACCGCAGGGGAGCGGCCAACGTCCTGACTTTC.

This rearrangement joins TRBV6-5 to TRBJ1-1; 10 bases are a match to TRBD1. CDR1 is MNHEY, CDR2 SVGAGI, per germline. Germline trimming cut 7 bases from V and 11 bases from J; bases unmatched to any gene: 7. The CDR3 has 12 residues. CDR3 in DNA: TGTGCCAGCAATCCGACAGGGGGCGAGGCTTTCTTT. This encodes CASNPTGGEAFF.

This sequence joins TRBV6-1 and TRBJ2-1, with D unclear. Between the trimmed V and J ends, which lost 5 bases and 8 bases, there was a span of 13 bases. This CDR3 region has 13 residues. CDR1 is MNHNS and CDR2 is SASEGT in the germline V gene. The CDR3 sequence: CASSSSLWDEQFF. The CDR3 DNA reads TGTGCCAGCAGTAGCAGCTTGTGGGATGAGCAGTTCTTC.

V usage is TRBV7-9 and J usage is TRBJ1-2; the D is unclear. Germline CDR1 is SEHNR and CDR2 is FQNEAQ (reference sequence). Between the trimmed V and J ends, which lost 3 bases and 8 bases, there was a span of 16 bases. The CDR3 length is 14 residues. The CDR3 DNA sequence: TGTGCCAGCAGCTTGGGCCAGTTCCTTCAGGGCTACACCTTC. Protein product: CASSLGQFLQGYTF.

This clone was seen a few times. The J gene is TRBJ1-2, the V gene TRBV5-1; 8 bases match TRBD1. The germline CDR1 and CDR2 sequences are SGHRS and YFSETQ. The J segment lost 7 bases and the V segment lost 4 bases, leaving 6 bases of the junction unmatched. This CDR3 region has 13 residues. The CDR3 loop is CASSPTGETGYTF. Written as DNA, the CDR3 is TGCGCCAGCAGCCCGACAGGGGAAACTGGCTACACCTTC.

This sequence joins TRBV5-8 and TRBJ1-2; D possibly corresponds to TRBD1 (5 bases). CDR3 size: 16 residues. The germline gives CDR1 SGHTS, CDR2 YDEGEE. The V end lost 7 bases, the J end lost 6 bases, and 25 bases lay between the germline ends. The chain's CDR3 is CASPTGPRGMVDGYTF. The DNA for the CDR3 is TGTGCCAGCCCAACGGGACCTAGGGGAATGGTCGATGGCTACACCTTC.

Details on this clone: The same CDR3 arises from other DNA sequences in this sample as well. The chain recombines TRBV11-3 with TRBJ2-3; D could derive from TRBD1 or TRBD2 (5 bases each). The CDR3 spans 15 residues. The V gene lost 5 bases and the J gene lost 0 bases, with 12 bases spanning the gap. The germline V gene has CDR1 SGHNT and CDR2 YENEEA. The CDR3 DNA is TGTGCCAGCAGCCTGACGTGGGGGAGCACAGATACGCAGTATTTT. Translated, it gives CASSLTWGSTDTQYF. The full variable domain, completed using reference TRBV11-3 and TRBJ2-3, is EAGVVQSPRYKIIEKKQPVAFWCNPISGHNTLYWYLQNLGQGPELLIRYENEEAVDDSQLPKDRFSAERLKGVDSTLKIQPAELGDSAVYLCASSLTWGSTDTQYFGPGTRLTVL.